The T cell receptor (beta chain) under discussion was sequenced for a study of shared clonotypes between healthy human individuals. Study-wide results and limits: It was anticipated that sequencing depth would influence how many clonotypes donors shared.

Per the germline V gene, CDR1 is LGHNA and CDR2 is YSLEER. Trimming pared 2 bases from V and 2 bases from J, leaving 25 bases between. This CDR3 has 19 amino acids. Researchers ran the assay at a deep level. TCRdb's table, derived via immunoSEQ multiplex PCR, lists solely in-frame clones and lacks some. The table lists about 2 million clones, roughly 94% of them singletons. CD45RO-negative, CCR7-selected cells formed the naive CD8 fraction, which excluded terminally differentiated effector memory CD45RA+ cells. Concerning this clone itself: As yet, its antigen is unknown.

Input material: naive CD8+ T cells sorted from blood. The sequence came from a young man in good health. This chain joins TRBV4-3 and TRBJ2-7, with D tentatively TRBD2 (6 bases). The CDR3 region has the DNA TGCGCCAGCAGCCAATGGGATCAGGGTTCCTTGGGAGGACCCTACGAGCAGTACTTC. Translated: CASSQWDQGSLGGPYEQYF.